Listed below are T cell receptor beta chains from one sample, sequenced in a study of control samples from healthy donors and cancer patients. Assay: immunoSEQ multiplex PCR; the TCRdb copy retains only in-frame clones and omits some. The table has about 170,000 clones, about 90% seen once; the top ten hold around 5.1%. What was sequenced was blood. These receptors were obtained from a woman in her 30s in good health. CDR3s include the opening cysteine and the closing phenylalanine or tryptophan. D genes are given only for firm matches. Only part of the rows carry a size: once, few, many, or a class if the clone is expanded.

CDR3aa,CDR3nt,d_gene,j_gene,abundance,v_gene,len
CASSVTDRVTQFF,TGTGCCAGCAGCGTCACGGACAGGGTAACGCAGTTCTTC,TRBD1,TRBJ2-1,.,TRBV9,13
CASSKGQGRLASDTQYF,TGCGCCAGCAGCAAGGGTCAGGGTCGGTTAGCATCCGATACGCAGTATTTT,.,TRBJ2-3,.,TRBV5-1,17
CASSLLGAGGKTEAFF,TGTGCCAGCAGCTTATTGGGCGCAGGGGGAAAAACTGAAGCTTTCTTT,TRBD1,TRBJ1-1,.,TRBV11-2,16
CASSTPLGQRVNEKLFF,TGTGCCAGTAGTACCCCCCTTGGGCAGCGAGTAAATGAAAAACTGTTTTTT,.,TRBJ1-4,.,TRBV19,17
CASSFQGDSYEQYF,TGTGCCAGCAGTTTCCAAGGGGACTCCTACGAGCAGTACTTC,.,TRBJ2-7,.,TRBV28,14
CASSYGIGDYTGELFF,TGTGCCAGCAGTTACGGGATAGGGGATTACACCGGGGAGCTGTTTTTT,.,TRBJ2-2,.,TRBV6-5,16
CAWSVGFYGYTF,TGTGCCTGGAGTGTAGGGTTCTATGGCTACACCTTC,.,TRBJ1-2,.,TRBV30,12
CASSLEVADGYTF,TGCGCCAGCAGCTTGGAGGTGGCGGATGGCTACACCTTC,.,TRBJ1-2,.,TRBV5-1,13
CASSLAGGSTGELFF,TGTGCCAGCAGCTTAGCTGGGGGGTCGACCGGGGAGCTGTTTTTT,.,TRBJ2-2,.,TRBV13,15
CATSRESGTGNIQYF,TGTGCCACCAGCAGAGAGTCAGGGACGGGAAACATTCAGTACTTC,.,TRBJ2-4,.,TRBV15,15
CASSLVAGPQETQYF,TGCGCCAGCAGCTTGGTGGCGGGGCCCCAAGAGACCCAGTACTTC,.,TRBJ2-5,.,TRBV5-1,15
CASSFFASGGGAGGGELFF,TGCGCCAGCAGCTTCTTTGCTAGCGGCGGGGGGGCAGGCGGCGGGGAGCTGTTTTTT,TRBD2,TRBJ2-2,.,TRBV5-1,19
CASSGGTAYQPQHF,TGTGCCAGCAGCGGAGGGACAGCCTATCAGCCCCAGCATTTT,TRBD1,TRBJ1-5,.,TRBV9,14
CASSPRSPNEKLFF,TGTGCCAGCAGCCCGAGGAGTCCTAATGAAAAACTGTTTTTT,.,TRBJ1-4,.,TRBV14,14
CASIGGGGPASNQPQHF,TGCGCCAGCATTGGAGGGGGCGGGCCCGCTAGCAATCAGCCCCAGCATTTT,TRBD1,TRBJ1-5,.,TRBV23-1,17
CAISRTTNEKLFF,TGTGCCATCTCCAGAACAACTAATGAAAAACTGTTTTTT,.,TRBJ1-4,.,TRBV10-3,13
CASSQKVEQYF,TGTGCCAGCAGTCAAAAAGTCGAGCAGTACTTC,.,TRBJ2-7,.,TRBV2,11
CASSPSFGVNEQFF,TGTGCCAGCAGCCCCTCGTTCGGGGTTAATGAGCAGTTCTTC,.,TRBJ2-1,.,TRBV7-8,14
CASRRGDNEQFF,TGTGCCAGCAGGCGGGGAGACAATGAGCAGTTCTTC,.,TRBJ2-1,.,TRBV9,12
CAISDTRYGYTF,TGTGCCATCAGCGACACCCGCTATGGCTACACCTTC,.,TRBJ1-2,.,TRBV10-3,12
CSAEGLAGDAQYF,TGCAGCGCCGAGGGACTAGCGGGAGATGCCCAGTACTTC,TRBD2,TRBJ2-5,.,TRBV29-1,13
CASKKDRDTDTQYF,TGTGCCAGCAAGAAAGACAGGGACACAGATACGCAGTATTTT,TRBD1,TRBJ2-3,.,TRBV6-5,14
CATSGPLGLIHEQFF,TGTGCCACCAGTGGCCCGTTGGGACTTATCCATGAGCAGTTCTTC,.,TRBJ2-1,.,TRBV24-1,15
CASSFPLRGSDTQYF,TGTGCCAGCAGTTTCCCCCTCCGAGGGTCAGATACGCAGTATTTT,.,TRBJ2-3,once,TRBV28,15
CASSLFAGGVSGANVLTF,TGTGCCAGCAGTTTATTTGCAGGTGGAGTCTCTGGGGCCAACGTCCTGACTTTC,.,TRBJ2-6,.,TRBV27,18
CASSQSPSGMDEQFF,TGTGCCAGCAGCCAAAGCCCTAGCGGGATGGATGAGCAGTTCTTC,TRBD2,TRBJ2-1,.,TRBV11-3,15
CASGVKRTQYF,TGTGCCAGTGGGGTCAAGAGGACCCAGTACTTC,.,TRBJ2-5,.,TRBV13,11
CASSLNQGSGELFF,TGCGCCAGCAGCTTAAACCAGGGCTCCGGGGAGCTGTTTTTT,.,TRBJ2-2,.,TRBV5-1,14
CASRSRPGPGDVEQFF,TGTGCCAGCAGATCACGGCCGGGACCAGGAGACGTTGAGCAGTTCTTC,.,TRBJ2-1,.,TRBV6-6,16
CARGQGGAGANVLTF,TGTGCCAGGGGACAGGGAGGAGCTGGGGCCAACGTCCTGACTTTC,TRBD1,TRBJ2-6,.,TRBV2,15
CASSLAMGAKNIQYF,TGTGCCAGCAGCTTGGCCATGGGAGCCAAAAACATTCAGTACTTC,.,TRBJ2-4,.,TRBV5-4,15
CAISEAGESQETQYF,TGTGCCATCAGTGAGGCAGGTGAAAGCCAAGAGACCCAGTACTTC,.,TRBJ2-5,.,TRBV10-3,15
CASSLTGTTFYNEQFF,TGTGCCAGCAGTTTGACCGGGACTACATTCTACAATGAGCAGTTCTTC,TRBD2,TRBJ2-1,.,TRBV28,16
CASERDRNANQPQHF,TGTGCCAGTGAACGTGACAGGAACGCCAATCAGCCCCAGCATTTT,.,TRBJ1-5,.,TRBV19,15
CASSLGGRSTDTQYF,TGTGCCAGCAGCTTAGGGGGGCGAAGCACAGATACGCAGTATTTT,.,TRBJ2-3,.,TRBV7-9,15
CSVEIGTGRSYEQYF,TGCAGCGTTGAAATCGGGACAGGGCGGTCCTACGAGCAGTACTTC,TRBD1,TRBJ2-7,.,TRBV29-1,15
CASSFGVQETQYF,TGCGCCAGCAGCTTTGGGGTGCAAGAGACCCAGTACTTC,.,TRBJ2-5,.,TRBV5-1,13
CASSPRQGYEQYF,TGTGCCAGCAGTCCACGCCAGGGATACGAGCAGTACTTC,.,TRBJ2-7,.,TRBV7-9,13
CASSFSTGRNTEAFF,TGTGCCAGCAGTTTCTCTACAGGGAGGAACACTGAAGCTTTCTTT,.,TRBJ1-1,few,TRBV27,15
CAWSRLGGYTF,TGTGCCTGGAGCAGGCTCGGTGGCTACACCTTC,.,TRBJ1-2,.,TRBV30,11
CASSAAGTGDGYTF,TGTGCCAGCAGCGCGGCCGGGACAGGGGATGGCTACACCTTC,TRBD1,TRBJ1-2,.,TRBV7-9,14
CASSLASGGLNTGELFF,TGTGCCAGCAGCTTGGCTAGCGGGGGCCTGAACACCGGGGAGCTGTTTTTT,TRBD2,TRBJ2-2,.,TRBV5-4,17
CASGPRHYGYTF,TGTGCCAGCGGGCCGCGGCACTATGGCTACACCTTC,.,TRBJ1-2,.,TRBV5-5,12
CASSRTGFGQPQHF,TGTGCCAGCAGCAGGACAGGGTTCGGACAGCCCCAGCATTTT,TRBD1,TRBJ1-5,few,TRBV6-5,14
CSVEDGEKHF,TGCAGCGTTGAAGACGGGGAAAAGCATTTT,.,TRBJ1-5,.,TRBV29-1,10
CASSRAGTLNTEAFF,TGTGCCAGCAGCCGAGCCGGGACGTTGAACACTGAAGCTTTCTTT,.,TRBJ1-1,.,TRBV14,15